This paragraph reports one T cell receptor (beta chain). The data were taken from a study of blood T cell repertoires in COVID-19. Turning to the study itself: PBMCs, B-cell-depleted T cells, or T cells were the source of the cDNA or gDNA that made up the material.

Authors' data handling: Reference gene primer amplification in the assay estimated nucleated cell counts. Clones were read by immunoSEQ multiplex PCR, and TCRdb kept only the in-frame ones, dropping some. The D gene and trimming were derived from the DNA, and the V and J assignments and clone size from that table. The sample consists of 140,000 to 150,000 clones, about 80% of them appearing once. This CDR3 has 11 residues. The germline CDR1 and CDR2 sequences are DFQATT and SNEGSKA (reference sequence). Trimming left V 4 bases short and J 0 bases short, with 3 bases between. The receptor comes from a man between 45 and 60 years old with acute or convalescent COVID-19. Sequencing was performed on peripheral blood. This chain connects TRBV20-1 to TRBJ1-1; D not resolved. The DNA of the CDR3 is TGCAGTGCTACGGTGAACACTGAAGCTTTCTTT. It encodes CSATVNTEAFF.